This record concerns one T cell receptor beta chain sequence. The antigen remains undetermined. This sample stems from a study of T cell responses to AZD1222 COVID-19 vaccine. Study results and limitations: Unmutated variant regions reportedly attract nearly half of all spike-specific TCRs. The donors showed a predominance of white British ancestry and of females, with possible underestimation of clonal diversity. Along spike, vaccine-associated CD4 TCRs were found throughout, with dominance at 160-218 and 743-854. Spike-specific TCR breadth and depth went up after people got two AZD1222 doses.

Data came from immunoSEQ multiplex PCR; TCRdb stores just in-frame clones and leaves some out. The sample lists about 180,000 clones; 88% were seen once. Trimming left V 0 bases short and J 4 bases short, with 12 bases between. The CDR3 totals 16 residues. Germline V gives CDR1 LNHNV, CDR2 YYDKDF (reference sequence). Sample: peripheral blood, taken on day 0 of AZD1222 vaccination. This sequence originates from an adult in good health. The chain employs TRBV15 and TRBJ2-2, with D perhaps matching TRBD1 or TRBD2 (5 bases each). CDR3 in DNA: TGTGCCACCAGCAGAGATCCTGGGGGTAGCACCGGGGAGCTGTTTTTT. This encodes CATSRDPGGSTGELFF.